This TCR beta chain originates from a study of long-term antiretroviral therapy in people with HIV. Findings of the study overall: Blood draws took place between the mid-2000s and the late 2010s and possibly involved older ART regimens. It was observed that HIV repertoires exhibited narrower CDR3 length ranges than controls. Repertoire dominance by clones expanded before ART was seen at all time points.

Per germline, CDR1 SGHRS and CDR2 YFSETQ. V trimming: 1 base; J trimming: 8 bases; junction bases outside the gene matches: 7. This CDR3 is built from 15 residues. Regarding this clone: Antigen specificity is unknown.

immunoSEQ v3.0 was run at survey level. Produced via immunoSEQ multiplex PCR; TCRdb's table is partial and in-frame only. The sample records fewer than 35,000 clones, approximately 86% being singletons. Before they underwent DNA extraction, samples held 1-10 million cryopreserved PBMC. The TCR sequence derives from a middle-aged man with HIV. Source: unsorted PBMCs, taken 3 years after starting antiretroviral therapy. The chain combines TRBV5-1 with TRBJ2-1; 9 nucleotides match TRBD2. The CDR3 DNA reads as TGCGCCAGCAGCTTGTTAGCGGGAGTATGGGATGAGCAGTTCTTC. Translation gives CASSLLAGVWDEQFF.